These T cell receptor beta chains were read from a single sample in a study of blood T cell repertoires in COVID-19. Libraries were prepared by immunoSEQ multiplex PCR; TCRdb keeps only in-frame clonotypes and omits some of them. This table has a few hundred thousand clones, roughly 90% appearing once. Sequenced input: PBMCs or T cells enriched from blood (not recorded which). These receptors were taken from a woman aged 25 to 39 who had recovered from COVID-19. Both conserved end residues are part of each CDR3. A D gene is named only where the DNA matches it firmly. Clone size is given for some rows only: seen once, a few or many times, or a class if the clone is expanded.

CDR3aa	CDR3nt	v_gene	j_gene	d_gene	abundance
CASSDPRSGSYEQYF	TGTGCCAGCAGTGATCCCCGTTCGGGCTCCTACGAGCAGTACTTC	TRBV25-1	TRBJ2-7	-	once
CASYPGQGINQPQHF	TGTGCCAGTTACCCGGGACAGGGCATAAATCAGCCCCAGCATTTT	TRBV19	TRBJ1-5	TRBD1	-
CASSRQFHGSGNTIYF	TGTGCCAGTAGTAGACAGTTCCACGGCTCTGGAAACACCATATATTTT	TRBV19	TRBJ1-3	-	-
CASSSNPRGVQPQHF	TGTGCCAGTAGTTCCAACCCCCGGGGAGTTCAGCCCCAGCATTTT	TRBV19	TRBJ1-5	-	-
CASSTREDEQFF	TGTGCCAGTAGCACTAGGGAAGATGAGCAGTTCTTC	TRBV7-9	TRBJ2-1	-	-
CASSTWTGMTEAFF	TGTGCCAGCAGCACTTGGACAGGGATGACTGAAGCTTTCTTT	TRBV11-2	TRBJ1-1	TRBD1	-
CASSPGHLNTEAFF	TGTGCCAGCAGCCCGGGACATTTGAACACTGAAGCTTTCTTT	TRBV4-2	TRBJ1-1	-	-
CASSGSGTGGSGNTIYF	TGTGCCAGCAGCGGATCCGGGACAGGGGGCTCTGGAAACACCATTTATTTT	TRBV9	TRBJ1-3	TRBD1	-
CASSLDEEDWNYGYTF	TGCGCCAGCAGCCTTGATGAGGAGGACTGGAACTATGGCTACACCTTC	TRBV4-1	TRBJ1-2	-	-
CASSPHGGIRVEKLFF	TGTGCCAGCAGCCCCCACGGGGGAATACGAGTTGAAAAACTGTTTTTT	TRBV9	TRBJ1-4	-	-
CASNLGLAGEQYF	TGTGCCAGCAATTTAGGGTTAGCGGGAGAGCAGTACTTC	TRBV12-3/TRBV12-4	TRBJ2-7	TRBD2	-
CASSQDTLAKTDTQYF	TGTGCCAGCAGCCAAGATACTCTAGCGAAAACAGATACGCAGTATTTT	TRBV4-2	TRBJ2-3	-	-
CAISDQQGARGYTF	TGTGCCATCAGTGATCAGCAGGGGGCGCGCGGCTACACCTTC	TRBV10-3	TRBJ1-2	TRBD1	once
CASRLDTRPSNEQYF	TGTGCCAGCAGGTTAGACACACGACCCTCCAACGAGCAGTACTTC	TRBV2	TRBJ2-7	-	-
CASSPLTSGAGELFF	TGTGCCAGCAGCCCGTTGACTAGCGGGGCCGGGGAGCTGTTTTTT	TRBV2	TRBJ2-2	TRBD2	few
CASSFRGQGGYYGYTF	TGTGCCAGCAGCTTTCGGGGTCAGGGGGGTTACTATGGCTACACCTTC	TRBV5-5	TRBJ1-2	TRBD1	-
CATVKSKFSGNTIYF	TGTGCCACCGTCAAAAGCAAGTTCTCTGGAAACACCATATATTTT	TRBV28	TRBJ1-3	-	-
CASSLVGGYNEQFF	TGTGCCAGCAGCTTAGTGGGAGGCTACAATGAGCAGTTCTTC	TRBV7-9	TRBJ2-1	-	-
CASSLTGVTGELFF	TGTGCCAGCAGTTTAACGGGAGTCACCGGGGAGCTGTTTTTT	TRBV28	TRBJ2-2	-	-
CASSSGVNQPQHF	TGTGCCAGCAGTTCAGGGGTCAATCAGCCCCAGCATTTT	TRBV28	TRBJ1-5	-	-
CASSPSAAQPQHF	TGTGCCAGCAGTCCCTCTGCGGCTCAGCCCCAGCATTTT	TRBV28	TRBJ1-5	-	-
CAISDRGQGATNEKLFF	TGTGCCATCAGTGATAGGGGACAGGGGGCAACTAATGAAAAACTGTTTTTT	TRBV10-3	TRBJ1-4	TRBD1	-
CASTDSYEQYF	TGTGCCAGCACTGATAGCTACGAGCAGTACTTC	TRBV2	TRBJ2-7	-	few
CASSRLGETEAFF	TGTGCCAGCAGTCGGCTGGGCGAGACTGAAGCTTTCTTT	TRBV9	TRBJ1-1	-	-
CASSRTGAGYTF	TGTGCCAGCAGCCGGACAGGGGCCGGCTACACCTTC	TRBV2	TRBJ1-2	TRBD1	few
CASSEGGGSYNEQFF	TGTGCCAGTAGTGAAGGGGGCGGGTCCTACAATGAGCAGTTCTTC	TRBV19	TRBJ2-1	TRBD1	-
CASKGQETGELFF	TGTGCCAGCAAGGGACAGGAAACCGGGGAGCTGTTTTTT	TRBV2	TRBJ2-2	TRBD1	few
CASSQLLAGGNNEQFF	TGTGCCAGCAGCCAGCTACTAGCGGGAGGGAACAATGAGCAGTTCTTC	TRBV4-2	TRBJ2-1	TRBD2	-
CASRERVSSTDTQYF	TGTGCCAGCAGGGAGCGGGTCTCTAGCACAGATACGCAGTATTTT	TRBV27	TRBJ2-3	-	-
CSASREQPQHF	TGCAGTGCTAGCCGGGAGCAGCCCCAGCATTTT	TRBV20-1	TRBJ1-5	-	-
CASSFSGQGYSPLHF	TGTGCCAGCAGCTTTTCCGGACAGGGGTATTCACCCCTCCACTTT	TRBV5-4	TRBJ1-6	TRBD1	-
CASSDRDRMNEQFF	TGTGCCAGCAGCGACCGGGACAGGATGAATGAGCAGTTCTTC	TRBV9	TRBJ2-1	TRBD1	-
CAWGGTSGTFNEQFF	TGTGCCTGGGGGGGGACTAGCGGGACCTTCAATGAGCAGTTCTTC	TRBV30	TRBJ2-1	TRBD2	-
CASSRTGVSPYGYTF	TGTGCCAGCAGTCGTACAGGGGTGAGCCCCTATGGCTACACCTTC	TRBV27	TRBJ1-2	TRBD1	-
CAWSQTGVDGYTF	TGTGCCTGGAGTCAAACAGGGGTGGATGGCTACACCTTC	TRBV30	TRBJ1-2	TRBD1	-
CASSLNSGGYNEQFF	TGTGCCAGCAGCTTAAATTCGGGAGGGTACAATGAGCAGTTCTTC	TRBV7-9	TRBJ2-1	TRBD2	-
CASSLAGGRHYEQYF	TGTGCCAGCAGCTTAGCAGGGGGCCGACACTACGAGCAGTACTTC	TRBV7-9	TRBJ2-7	TRBD1	-
CASSLLAGGSDTGELFF	TGTGCCAGCAGTTTATTAGCGGGAGGCTCGGACACCGGGGAGCTGTTTTTT	TRBV6-4	TRBJ2-2	TRBD2	-
CASSQLTGSFDEQYF	TGCGCCAGCAGCCAATTAACAGGGAGTTTTGACGAGCAGTACTTC	TRBV4-1	TRBJ2-7	-	-
CASSQDRINQPQHF	TGTGCCAGCAGCCAGGACAGGATTAATCAGCCCCAGCATTTT	TRBV3-1/TRBV3-2	TRBJ1-5	TRBD1	-
CASSLDSPSGNTIYF	TGTGCCAGCAGCTTAGACAGTCCCTCTGGAAACACCATATATTTT	TRBV11-3	TRBJ1-3	-	-
CASSVGGAGYEQYF	TGTGCCAGCAGCGTCGGCGGGGCAGGCTACGAGCAGTACTTC	TRBV9	TRBJ2-7	-	-
CASSLGGHYEQYF	TGTGCCAGTAGTTTGGGCGGACACTACGAGCAGTACTTC	TRBV19	TRBJ2-7	-	few
CASSYRTSGEETQYF	TGTGCCAGCAGTTACCGGACTAGCGGGGAAGAGACCCAGTACTTC	TRBV6-5	TRBJ2-5	TRBD2	-
CASTLAAQETQYF	TGTGCCAGCACGCTAGCGGCCCAAGAGACCCAGTACTTC	TRBV6-5	TRBJ2-5	TRBD2	-
CASSLARGGASNQPQHF	TGTGCCAGCAGCTTAGCCCGAGGTGGGGCTAGCAATCAGCCCCAGCATTTT	TRBV13	TRBJ1-5	-	-
CASSSGGGDGYTF	TGTGCCAGCAGTTCAGGGGGCGGGGATGGCTACACCTTC	TRBV28	TRBJ1-2	TRBD1	-
CASSIGGTGRTEAFF	TGTGCCAGTAGTATAGGAGGGACAGGGCGGACTGAAGCTTTCTTT	TRBV19	TRBJ1-1	TRBD1	-
CASRGGPRGANVLTF	TGTGCCAGCAGAGGGGGCCCTAGGGGGGCCAACGTCCTGACTTTC	TRBV7-8	TRBJ2-6	TRBD1	-
CASSRLTGATNTGELFF	TGTGCCAGCAGTCGCCTTACTGGGGCGACGAACACCGGGGAGCTGTTTTTT	TRBV27	TRBJ2-2	-	-
CASSPAGGRNEQFF	TGTGCCAGCTCACCCGCGGGGGGGCGGAATGAGCAGTTCTTC	TRBV18	TRBJ2-1	TRBD2	-
CASSEMVGGAYEQYF	TGTGCCAGCAGTGAAATGGTCGGGGGGGCCTACGAGCAGTACTTC	TRBV6-1	TRBJ2-7	TRBD2	-
CASSIPLAGVGTGELFF	TGCGCCAGCAGCATTCCCTTAGCGGGAGTGGGCACCGGGGAGCTGTTTTTT	TRBV5-1	TRBJ2-2	TRBD2	-